This TCR beta chain was documented in a study of CXCR3-negative and CXCR3-positive naive CD8 T cells. Regarding the study as a whole: Much lower diversity was found in memory CD8+ cells, while both naive subsets had comparably high diversity.

5' RACE that incorporated UMI labels was used to prepare the TRB cDNA libraries. One entry per CDR3 protein, without DNA, is what TCRdb gives after re-calling the 5' RACE reads. The sample table sets out around 45,000 distinct CDR3 sequences. This CDR3 spans 13 amino acids. Comments on this clonotype: The antigen remains undetermined.

The rearrangement links TRBV12-3 or TRBV12-4 to TRBJ1-3; absent DNA, TCRdb's TRBD1 call cannot be checked. The material sequenced was naive CXCR3- CD8+ T cells from blood. Subset here: CD45RO-CCR7+CD27+CD95- naive CD8+ T cells lacking CXCR3 (TNR3-). The source is a human donor in good health. Some clones in this sample may be carry-over from other donors' samples. The CDR3 sequence is CASSWALGDTIYF.